The 27 T cell receptor beta chains presented below share a single source sample, sequenced in a study of T-cell memory formation after mild COVID-19. MiXCR, run by TCRdb on the 5' RACE reads, gives a single entry per CDR3 protein. Of some 150,000 distinct CDR3 sequences listed, 20% to 25% are singletons. Sequenced sample: PBMCs or a T cell subset sorted from them (not recorded which). These receptors were taken from an adult woman who had mild COVID-19 (a few samples of this study predate the infection). Cell type and time point are not known.

By sample fraction, this clonotype is medium-sized. The V and J genes are TRBV5-1 and TRBJ1-1; possibly TRBD1 for D (5 bases). CDR1 and CDR2 (germline): SGHRS, YFSETQ. This CDR3 is 15 amino acids long. Trimming pared 4 bases from V and 2 bases from J, leaving 15 bases between. The CDR3 DNA reads TGCGCCAGCAGCCGACTCCAGGGTGACAACACTGAAGCTTTCTTT. The encoded protein is CASSRLQGDNTEAFF.

The chain joins TRBV12-3 or TRBV12-4 to TRBJ2-7; a possible D gene is TRBD1 (6 bases). The ends were cut back, 6 bases at V and 0 bases at J, with 12 bases in the middle. The CDR3 has 14 amino acids. CDR3 loop: CASRYGQYSYEQYF. Written as DNA, the CDR3 is TGTGCCAGCAGATATGGACAGTACTCCTACGAGCAGTACTTC.

The chain links TRBV23-1 to TRBJ2-7, with D unclear. TRBV23-1 is an ORF, with its function uncertain. The CDR3 is 18 amino acids. The V gene lost 1 base and the J gene lost 2 bases, with 21 bases spanning the gap. CDR3 sequence: CASSQYLSWTLEAYEQYF. CDR3 DNA: TGCGCCAGCAGTCAATATCTCTCGTGGACCCTCGAGGCCTACGAGCAGTACTTC.

J is TRBJ1-2 and V is TRBV12-3 or TRBV12-4, with 7 nucleotides matching TRBD1. The CDR3 contains 17 residues. V was pared by 6 bases and J by 4 bases, with 17 bases of the junction left unmatched. As DNA, the CDR3 is TGTGCCAGCAGCTACGATGAAGGGGGCCCCGGAACCTATGGCTACACCTTC. Its translation is CASSYDEGGPGTYGYTF.

The chain carries TRBV29-1 and TRBJ1-1; TRBD1 matches 8 bases. Germline values: CDR1 SQVTM, CDR2 ANQGSEA. The length of the CDR3 is 13 residues. Unmatched junction bases numbered 3, after V lost 0 bases and J lost 6 bases. The CDR3 DNA is TGCAGCGTTGAAGACAGGGGGCCCGCTGAAGCTTTCTTT. Amino acids: CSVEDRGPAEAFF. Full variable domain (rest looked up from reference TRBV29-1 and TRBJ1-1): SAVISQKPSRDICQRGTSLTIQCQVDSQVTMMFWYRQQPGQSLTLIATANQGSEATYESGFVIDKFPISRPNLTFSTLTVSNMSPEDSSIYLCSVEDRGPAEAFFGQGTRLTVV.

The V call is TRBV25-1, the J call TRBJ1-1; tentative D call: TRBD1 (6 bases). Trimming cost V 7 bases and J 2 bases, with 14 bases left between them. Germline CDR1 and CDR2: MGHDK and SYGVNS. The CDR3 has 14 residues. CDR3 coding DNA: TGTGCCAGCATACCGGACAGCTATAACACTGAAGCTTTCTTT. Its translation is CASIPDSYNTEAFF. Full variable domain (outside the CDR3, taken from reference TRBV25-1 and TRBJ1-1): EADIYQTPRYLVIGTGKKITLECSQTMGHDKMYWYQQDPGMELHLIHYSYGVNSTEKGDLSSESTVSRIRTEHFPLTLESARPSHTSQYLCASIPDSYNTEAFFGQGTRLTVV.

There are many counts of this clonotype. The rearrangement joins TRBV7-6 to TRBJ2-1; a weak D match, TRBD1 (5 bases). This CDR3 region has 12 residues. The V end was cut by 6 bases, the J end by 4 bases, with 7 bases between. The germline CDR1 and CDR2 sequences are SGHVS and FNYEAQ. The CDR3 is CASSSGYNEQFF. Written as DNA, the CDR3 is TGTGCCAGCAGTTCAGGGTACAATGAGCAGTTCTTC.

The genes are TRBV20-1 and TRBJ2-7, with 9 bases that match TRBD2. CDR3 length: 13 residues. CDR1 and CDR2 (germline): DFQATT, SNEGSKA (reference sequence). J lost 12 bases, V lost 6 bases, and 15 bases had no gene match. The CDR3 region has the DNA TGCAGTGCCAGACCGGGACTAGCATCGGAGTGGTACTTC. Translating gives CSARPGLASEWYF.

The rearrangement joins TRBV20-1 to TRBJ2-3; 13 bases are a match to TRBD2. From germline, CDR1 is DFQATT and CDR2 SNEGSKA (reference sequence). The CDR3 is 19 amino acids. Germline trimming cut 0 bases from V and 2 bases from J; bases unmatched to any gene: 11. The CDR3 DNA is TGCAGTGCTAGAGATGGACTAGCGGGAGCTCGTAGATACACAGATACGCAGTATTTT. Amino acids: CSARDGLAGARRYTDTQYF.

This chain connects TRBV15 to TRBJ2-3, with 8 bases that match TRBD2. Germline V gene sequence: CDR1 LNHNV, CDR2 YYDKDF (reference sequence). The CDR3 is 17 amino acids. Trimming took 0 bases from V and 4 from J; bases not matched to a gene: 9. The CDR3 nucleotides read TGTGCCACCAGCAGAGATAGAGCGGGAGAGGGATCAGATACGCAGTATTTT. It encodes CATSRDRAGEGSDTQYF.

This clonotype was picked up a small number of times. The chain employs TRBV7-8 and TRBJ2-3; no clear D. V lost 1 base and J 5 bases, leaving 7 bases between the germline ends. Germline lookup yields CDR1 SGHVS and CDR2 FQNEAQ. This CDR3 is 13 amino acids long. The CDR3 DNA reads as TGTGCCAGCAGCTTAGGCAGCGAAGATACGCAGTATTTT. Its translation: CASSLGSEDTQYF.

The V and J genes are TRBV12-3 or TRBV12-4 and TRBJ2-2; D is unclear. The CDR3 length is 13 residues. V was shortened by 8 bases and J by 0 bases, with 7 bases between the two germline ends. The CDR3 sequence: CASHRTNTGELFF. CDR3 nucleotides: TGTGCCAGCCACCGAACGAACACCGGGGAGCTGTTTTTT.

This rearrangement joins TRBV9 to TRBJ2-2, with D perhaps assigned TRBD1 or TRBD2 (6 bases each). Germline V CDR1 and CDR2: SGDLS, YYNGEE. The CDR3 runs to 16 residues. V was clipped by 3 bases and J by 6 bases, with 18 bases between them. CDR3: CASSAEGGPGAGELFF. The CDR3 DNA is TGTGCCAGCAGCGCCGAGGGGGGCCCGGGTGCCGGGGAGCTGTTTTTT. Full variable domain (rest looked up from reference TRBV9 and TRBJ2-2): DSGVTQTPKHLITATGQRVTLRCSPRSGDLSVYWYQQSLDQGLQFLIQYYNGEERAKGNILERFSAQQFPDLHSELNLSSLELGDSALYFCASSAEGGPGAGELFFGEGSRLTVL.

The table lists this clonotype with a few counts. The genes are TRBV11-2 and TRBJ2-1; D gene unclear. This CDR3 spans 15 amino acids. V was cut by 6 bases and J by 5 bases, with 17 bases left in between. The V gene's germline CDR1 is SGHAT and CDR2 FQNNGV. The CDR3 protein is CASRSLILNDNEQFF. CDR3 DNA sequence: TGTGCCAGCAGGTCCCTAATCCTAAATGACAATGAGCAGTTCTTC.

This clonotype appeared a few times. V and J are TRBV29-1 and TRBJ1-2; 8 bases map to TRBD1. CDR3 length: 14 residues. The germline V gene has CDR1 SQVTM and CDR2 ANQGSEA. The trim removed 2 bases at V and 2 bases at J, leaving 4 bases unmatched. In nucleotides, the CDR3 is TGCAGCGTTGAAAGTAGGGACAGGAACTATGGCTACACCTTC. It yields the protein CSVESRDRNYGYTF. Full variable domain (remainder filled in from reference TRBV29-1 and TRBJ1-2): SAVISQKPSRDICQRGTSLTIQCQVDSQVTMMFWYRQQPGQSLTLIATANQGSEATYESGFVIDKFPISRPNLTFSTLTVSNMSPEDSSIYLCSVESRDRNYGYTFGSGTRLTVV.

The chain couples TRBV6-5 to TRBJ1-1; 7 bases line up with TRBD1. The CDR3 covers 12 residues. Unmatched junction bases numbered 3, after V lost 5 bases and J lost 6 bases. Germline lookup yields CDR1 MNHEY and CDR2 SVGAGI. The CDR3 DNA reads as TGTGCCAGCAGTCGACAGGGCGCTGAAGCTTTCTTT. Amino acid sequence: CASSRQGAEAFF.

The chain uses TRBV19 and TRBJ2-1; TRBD2 matches 14 bases. Per germline, CDR1 LNHDA and CDR2 SQIVND (reference sequence). The length of the CDR3 is 14 residues. V gave up 3 bases and J gave up 10 bases; unmatched junction bases: 2. CDR3 sequence (DNA): TGTGCCAGTAGTATGGGACTAGCGGGAGTGGAGCAGTTCTTC. Residues: CASSMGLAGVEQFF.

This clonotype was detected only a few times. The V call is TRBV29-1, the J call TRBJ2-7, with no clear D. The CDR3 covers 14 residues. The germline V gene has CDR1 SQVTM and CDR2 ANQGSEA. Trimming removed 4 bases at V and 0 bases at J, with 13 bases between. The CDR3 DNA sequence: TGCAGCGTTGCAGCGACCCAGAGCTCCTACGAGCAGTACTTC. Its protein product is CSVAATQSSYEQYF.

This clonotype was seen more than once but under ten times. This rearrangement joins TRBV6-5 to TRBJ2-1, with 11 bases matching TRBD2. Germline V CDR1 and CDR2: MNHEY, SVGAGI. J gave up 3 bases and V 4 bases, and 8 bases lay outside the gene matches. CDR3 length: 17 amino acids. As DNA, the CDR3 is TGTGCCAGCAGTTCCCCTCACACTAGCGGGGGCTACAATGAGCAGTTCTTC. Translating gives CASSSPHTSGGYNEQFF.

As for this clonotype: One end of the junction does not line up with germline, which may come from a read error. The rearrangement uses TRBV12-5 and TRBJ2-1; D is unresolved. CDR3 length equals 11 residues. Germline CDR1 and CDR2: LGHNT and FRNRAP. For the CDR3, the DNA is TGTGCTAGTGGCTTGGGATATGAGCAGTTCTTC. Its protein is CASGLGYEQFF. Using reference TRBV12-5 and TRBJ2-1 for the parts outside the CDR3, the full variable domain is DARVTQTPRHKVTEMGQEVTMRCQPILGHNTVFWYRQTMMQGLELLAYFRNRAPLDDSGMPKDRFSAEMPDATLATLKIQPSEPRDSAVYFCASGLGYEQFFGPGTRLTVL.

The rearrangement joins TRBV23-1 to TRBJ2-1; D is undetermined. TRBV23-1 is an ORF, with its function uncertain. The CDR3 is made up of 17 amino acids. The V and J ends lost 3 bases and 0 bases respectively, with 15 bases between them. In nucleotides, the CDR3 is TGCGCCAGCAGTCACGACGTTGGGGAAAGCTCCTACAATGAGCAGTTCTTC. Translating gives CASSHDVGESSYNEQFF.

The chain links TRBV6-5 to TRBJ1-1; a possible D gene is TRBD1 (5 bases). This CDR3 is 15 amino acids long. V lost 1 base and J 4 bases, leaving 13 bases between the germline ends. Germline values: CDR1 MNHEY, CDR2 SVGAGI. The CDR3 loop reads CASSYYPGVRTEAFF. The DNA for the CDR3 is TGTGCCAGCAGTTACTATCCGGGGGTCCGCACTGAAGCTTTCTTT.

This clonotype has just a few counts. This chain connects TRBV5-1 to TRBJ2-7; weak D call: TRBD1 (5 bases). CDR3 length equals 14 residues. V lost 0 bases and J lost 5, with 12 bases in between. Germline loops: CDR1 SGHRS, CDR2 YFSETQ. The CDR3 coding sequence is TGCGCCAGCAGCTTGGCCCCAGGGCCTAACGAGCAGTACTTC. Translation gives CASSLAPGPNEQYF.

This sequence joins TRBV7-9 and TRBJ2-7, with D perhaps matching TRBD2 (5 bases). Germline values: CDR1 SEHNR, CDR2 FQNEAQ (reference sequence). The CDR3 length is 12 residues. Between the trimmed V and J ends, which lost 1 base and 9 bases, there was a span of 10 bases. The CDR3 DNA is TGTGCCAGCAGCTTAGGTCCCCGGGGGCAGTACTTC. Protein sequence: CASSLGPRGQYF. Full variable domain (remainder filled in from reference TRBV7-9 and TRBJ2-7): DTGVSQNPRHKITKRGQNVTFRCDPISEHNRLYWYRQTLGQGPEFLTYFQNEAQLEKSRLLSDRFSAERPKGSFSTLEIQRTEQGDSAMYLCASSLGPRGQYFGPGTRLTVT.

This clonotype appeared a few times. The CDR3: CASSVEPGEQFF. CDR3 bases: TGTGCCAGCAGCGTAGAACCCGGTGAGCAGTTCTTC. This chain uses TRBV9 with TRBJ2-1, with D unclear. CDR3 length: 12 residues. Trimming stripped 0 bases from V and 9 bases from J, with 7 bases between. Germline V gene sequence: CDR1 SGDLS, CDR2 YYNGEE.

The rearrangement uses TRBV7-8 and TRBJ2-5, with D possibly TRBD1 on 5 matching bases. The CDR3 has 16 amino acids. V lost 6 bases and J lost 6, with 23 bases in between. Germline V CDR1 and CDR2: SGHVS, FQNEAQ. CDR3 loop: CASSLERAGMGKTQYF. CDR3 coding DNA: TGTGCCAGCAGTCTCGAAAGGGCAGGGATGGGGAAGACCCAGTACTTC.

The chain recombines TRBV30 with TRBJ1-1, with D tentatively TRBD1 (6 bases). Germline CDR1 GTSNPN, CDR2 SVGIG (reference sequence). The length of the CDR3 is 13 residues. Trimming took off 1 base at V and 1 base at J, with 7 bases between the two ends. This CDR3 reads CAWSEGQNTEAFF. The CDR3, as DNA: TGTGCCTGGAGTGAGGGACAGAACACTGAAGCTTTCTTT.